One and the same sample provided the 32 T cell receptor beta chains below, sequenced in a study of shared clonotypes between healthy human individuals. Naive CD8 cells, CD45RO-negative and positively selected for CCR7, excluded terminally differentiated effector memory CD45RA+ cells. The protocol was immunoSEQ multiplex PCR, while the TCRdb copy is restricted to in-frame clones and leaves out a portion. The sample yields roughly 2,000,000 clones, 93% seen once. The material sequenced was naive CD8+ T cells from PBMCs. These receptors all come from a man aged 18 to 29 in good health. Some clones in this sample may be carry-over from other donors' samples.

Concerning this clone: This specimen includes other DNA sequences encoding the same CDR3. V and J are TRBV19 and TRBJ2-7, with D perhaps TRBD1 (5 bases). V was clipped by 5 bases and J by 2 bases, with 7 bases between them. Germline assignment: CDR1 LNHDA and CDR2 SQIVND (reference sequence). The CDR3 is made up of 12 amino acids. Written as DNA, the CDR3 is TGTGCCAGTAGTCCAGGGACCTACGAGCAGTACTTC. Translation gives CASSPGTYEQYF.

The V call is TRBV7-8, the J call TRBJ2-1; D call uncertain. Germline V lookup: CDR1 SGHVS, CDR2 FQNEAQ. V dropped 5 bases and J dropped 5 bases, with 16 bases sitting between them. The length of the CDR3 is 15 residues. The CDR3 DNA is TGTGCCAGCAGCCCACCATGGGAAGCCCACAATGAGCAGTTCTTC. Translation: CASSPPWEAHNEQFF.

This sequence joins TRBV7-2 and TRBJ1-2; possibly TRBD1 for D (5 bases). Trimming stripped 1 base from V and 8 bases from J, with 20 bases between. Germline V CDR1 and CDR2: SGHTA, FQGNSA. The CDR3 extends over 16 amino acids. As DNA, the CDR3 is TGTGCCAGCAGCTTAGGTGCGGGACGGTGGGGGAGCGGCTACACCTTC. Its translation is CASSLGAGRWGSGYTF.

The V call is TRBV11-2, the J call TRBJ2-3, with 9 bases lining up with TRBD2. The CDR3 contains 16 residues. Germline CDR1 reads SGHAT; CDR2 reads FQNNGV. The trim removed 5 bases at V and 4 bases at J, leaving 10 bases unmatched. The CDR3 nucleotides are TGTGCCAGCAGCCTCCACACGCGGGAGGGCTCAGATACGCAGTATTTT. This encodes CASSLHTREGSDTQYF.

The chain has TRBV5-6 and TRBJ2-1; 11 bases are shared with TRBD2. The V segment lost 0 bases and the J segment 7 bases; nucleotides outside the gene matches: 6. There are 16 residues in the CDR3. CDR1 is SGHDT, CDR2 YYEEEE, per germline. The DNA for the CDR3 is TGTGCCAGCAGCTTGGCTTTAGCGGGAGGGCAAAATGAGCAGTTCTTC. Amino acids: CASSLALAGGQNEQFF.

V usage is TRBV18 and J usage is TRBJ1-2; weak D call: TRBD1 (5 bases). Germline V gene lookup returns CDR1 KGHSH and CDR2 LQKENI. V dropped 3 bases and J dropped 3 bases, with 11 bases sitting between them. The CDR3 spans 14 residues. CDR3 nucleotides: TGTGCCAGCTCACCCCGGGACGACGACTATGGCTACACCTTC. Protein: CASSPRDDDYGYTF.

The genes are TRBV7-9 and TRBJ2-7; no firm D call. V shed 0 bases and J shed 2 bases, with 14 bases lying between them. Germline V lookup: CDR1 SEHNR, CDR2 FQNEAQ (reference sequence). The CDR3 runs 16 residues. This CDR3 is CASSLALRATTYEQYF. The DNA of the CDR3 is TGTGCCAGCAGCTTAGCGCTGAGAGCGACCACCTACGAGCAGTACTTC.

The rearrangement joins TRBV28 to TRBJ2-5, with TRBD1 identical over 10 bases. CDR3 length: 15 amino acids. V shed 7 bases and J 5 bases; nucleotides not matched to a gene: 10. CDR1 and CDR2 from the germline V gene are MDHEN and SYDVKM. The CDR3 here is CASTVLDRGGETQYF. CDR3 bases: TGTGCCAGCACCGTCCTGGACAGGGGGGGCGAGACCCAGTACTTC.

This chain uses TRBV28 with TRBJ1-4; D is undetermined. CDR1 is MDHEN and CDR2 is SYDVKM in the germline V gene. Trimming left V 4 bases short and J 0 bases short, with 24 bases between. The CDR3 runs 20 residues. CDR3 protein: CASSSHKGLPKLATNEKLFF. The CDR3 DNA reads as TGTGCCAGCAGTTCTCACAAAGGACTGCCGAAGTTGGCAACTAATGAAAAACTGTTTTTT.

J is TRBJ1-3 and V is TRBV28; D perhaps matches TRBD1 (6 bases). This CDR3 spans 18 amino acids. CDR1 MDHEN and CDR2 SYDVKM come from the germline V gene. V lost 0 bases to trimming and J lost 4 bases, with 19 bases between them. CDR3 coding DNA: TGTGCCAGCAGTTTATGGAAAGGGGGAAGGACCGCCGGAAACACCATATATTTT. It yields the protein CASSLWKGGRTAGNTIYF.

This rearrangement joins TRBV13 to TRBJ2-2; 8 bases are a match to TRBD1. Trimming cost V 5 bases and J 1 base; bases outside gene matches: 12. The CDR3 consists of 18 residues. Per germline, CDR1 PRHDT and CDR2 FYEKMQ (reference sequence). The CDR3 loop is CASSPDRLGQGNTGELFF. In DNA form, the CDR3 reads TGTGCCAGCAGCCCAGACCGACTCGGACAGGGGAACACCGGGGAGCTGTTTTTT.

J is TRBJ1-1 and V is TRBV7-9; D is unclear. The CDR3 has 14 amino acids. The ends were cut back, 5 bases at V and 0 bases at J, with 10 bases in the middle. CDR1 is SEHNR and CDR2 is FQNEAQ in the germline V gene (reference sequence). The CDR3 nucleotides read TGTGCCAGCAGCCAGGACCGAATGAACACTGAAGCTTTCTTT. Translating gives CASSQDRMNTEAFF.

This clone was picked up one time. This rearrangement joins TRBV5-6 to TRBJ1-4; 8 bases are shared with TRBD1. The V and J ends lost 1 base and 8 bases, in that order; junction bases with no gene match: 1. This CDR3 comprises 13 residues. Per germline, CDR1 SGHDT and CDR2 YYEEEE. CDR3 sequence reads: CASSLPGGEKLFF. Written as DNA, the CDR3 is TGTGCCAGCAGCTTGCCAGGGGGCGAAAAACTGTTTTTT.

The count of this clone is one. V usage is TRBV7-9 and J usage is TRBJ2-1; 10 nucleotides line up with TRBD2. J lost 7 bases, V lost 8 bases, and 14 bases had no gene match. From germline, CDR1 is SEHNR and CDR2 FQNEAQ (reference sequence). This CDR3 has 16 amino acids. The CDR3 DNA sequence: TGTGCCAGCGAATTTAGCGGGAGGAGGGCTGGAAATGAGCAGTTCTTC. This translates into CASEFSGRRAGNEQFF.

The V call is TRBV4-3, the J call TRBJ2-7; 13 positions agree with TRBD2. This CDR3 is 16 amino acids long. CDR1 LGHNA and CDR2 YSLEER come from the germline V gene. The trim removed 4 bases at V and 1 base at J, leaving 4 bases unmatched. The CDR3 region has the DNA TGCGCCAGCAGCCGACGACTAGCGGGAGGTTCCTACGAGCAGTACTTC. Translating it yields CASSRRLAGGSYEQYF.

About this clone itself: This sample also contains other DNA sequences that code for the same CDR3. The rearrangement uses TRBV10-3 and TRBJ2-3; weak D call: TRBD1 (6 bases). This CDR3 region has 13 residues. V lost 6 bases and J lost 1, with 8 bases in between. Germline-derived CDR1 and CDR2 are ENHRY and SYGVKD. The CDR3 loop reads CAISEGGTDTQYF. The CDR3 region has the DNA TGTGCCATCAGCGAGGGGGGCACAGATACGCAGTATTTT.

The chain combines TRBV4-1 with TRBJ2-2; TRBD2 is a possible D gene (5 bases). This CDR3 comprises 16 residues. V was pared by 1 base and J by 7 bases, with 16 bases between. Per germline, CDR1 MGHRA and CDR2 YSYEKL. CDR3 protein: CASSQVWASRHGELFF. The CDR3 nucleotides are TGCGCCAGCAGCCAAGTATGGGCTAGCCGGCACGGGGAGCTGTTTTTT.

The V gene is TRBV25-1, the J gene TRBJ2-1; TRBD2 matches at 10 bases. This CDR3 region has 13 residues. With V trimmed by 8 bases and J by 13 bases, 11 bases remained unmatched. From germline, CDR1 is MGHDK and CDR2 SYGVNS. CDR3 DNA: TGTGCCAGCGCGTCTAGCGGGAGTTCTCTACAGTTCTTC. Its protein product is CASASSGSSLQFF.

The V gene is TRBV11-2, the J gene TRBJ2-3; 9 bases align to TRBD2. The germline V gene has CDR1 SGHAT and CDR2 FQNNGV. The J segment lost 0 bases and the V segment lost 4 bases, leaving 5 bases of the junction unmatched. The CDR3 covers 16 residues. In DNA, the CDR3 is TGTGCCAGCAGCTCAAGCGGGAGGCAAAGCACAGATACGCAGTATTTT. This sequence encodes CASSSSGRQSTDTQYF.

The V and J genes are TRBV5-4 and TRBJ2-2; no clear D gene. Germline values: CDR1 SGHNT, CDR2 YYREEE (reference sequence). Trimming removed 4 bases from V and 4 bases from J, with 14 bases in between. The CDR3 consists of 15 residues. CDR3 sequence (DNA): TGTGCCAGCAGCCCGCCGCCTTCTGGCACCGGGGAGCTGTTTTTT. It is translated as CASSPPPSGTGELFF.

This sequence joins TRBV11-3 and TRBJ2-3; TRBD1 agrees at 7 bases. Germline CDR1 and CDR2: SGHNT and YENEEA. The CDR3 totals 15 residues. J gave up 0 bases and V 5 bases, and 5 bases lay outside the gene matches. The CDR3 spells CASSNETGSTDTQYF. In nucleotides, the CDR3 is TGTGCCAGCAGCAATGAGACAGGGAGCACAGATACGCAGTATTTT.

The chain recombines TRBV7-3 with TRBJ1-3, with no clear D. CDR1 SGHTA and CDR2 FQGTGA come from the germline V gene. The CDR3 has 13 amino acids. Trimming shortened V by 1 base and J by 4 bases, and 5 bases separated the two germline ends. The CDR3 DNA reads TGTGCCAGCAGCTTAATGGCAGGAAACACCATATATTTT. Translation gives CASSLMAGNTIYF.

V usage is TRBV2 and J usage is TRBJ2-5, with no clear D. CDR1 SNHLY and CDR2 FYNNEI come from the germline V gene. CDR3 length equals 15 residues. V shed 6 bases and J shed 3 bases, with 17 bases lying between them. The CDR3 here is CASRGSRALKETQYF. The CDR3 bases are TGTGCCAGCAGAGGAAGCCGGGCCTTAAAAGAGACCCAGTACTTC.

The gene calls are TRBV7-6 and TRBJ2-2; 9 nucleotides align to TRBD2. The CDR3 sequence is 14 residues long. J lost 6 bases, V lost 5 bases, and 4 bases had no gene match. Germline CDR1 is SGHVS and CDR2 is FNYEAQ. CDR3 coding DNA: TGTGCCAGCAGCCCCGGACTAGCGTCCGGGGAGCTGTTTTTT. It codes for CASSPGLASGELFF.

V usage is TRBV9 and J usage is TRBJ2-1; TRBD2 matches 10 bases. The junction had 6 bases not matched to a gene; V was cut back by 0 bases and J by 6 bases. The CDR3 is 16 residues long. CDR1 is SGDLS and CDR2 is YYNGEE in the germline V gene. CDR3 residues: CASSVALAGDLNEQFF. DNA for the CDR3: TGTGCCAGCAGCGTAGCTCTAGCGGGAGACCTCAATGAGCAGTTCTTC.

CDR3 protein: CASSKGGAGNTIYF. CDR3 nucleotide sequence: TGTGCCAGCAGCAAGGGGGGCGCAGGAAACACCATATATTTT. V and J are TRBV21-1 and TRBJ1-3. TRBV21-1 is a pseudogene locus. The CDR3 extends over 14 amino acids.

The chain has TRBV28 and TRBJ2-1; D unclear. V was cut by 5 bases and J by 9 bases, with 14 bases left in between. Per germline, CDR1 MDHEN and CDR2 SYDVKM. The CDR3 covers 13 residues. CDR3 nucleotide sequence: TGTGCCAGCAGTCTCAGGACGCTTTCTGAGCAGTTCTTC. Protein product: CASSLRTLSEQFF.

The chain recombines TRBV4-2 with TRBJ2-3, with a weak D call TRBD2 (6 bases). Trimming took 0 bases from V and 7 from J, leaving 14 bases between them. This CDR3 comprises 15 residues. CDR1 and CDR2 (germline): LGHNA, YNFKEQ. The CDR3 loop is CASSQEPGAMNTQYF. The CDR3, as DNA: TGTGCCAGCAGCCAAGAACCGGGAGCGATGAATACGCAGTATTTT.

In the case of this clone: A read error may account for a junction end that differs from germline. The genes are TRBV5-1 and TRBJ2-1; tentatively, D is TRBD2 (6 bases). CDR3 size: 17 residues. Germline V lookup: CDR1 SGHRS, CDR2 YFSETQ. The CDR3 region has the DNA TGCGCCAGCAGTTTGGCGGGATCCCTTTCTGCCTACAATGAGCAGTTCTTC. It codes for CASSLAGSLSAYNEQFF.

The chain combines TRBV9 with TRBJ2-5; 11 nucleotides match TRBD2. The CDR3 length is 18 residues. V lost 3 bases to trimming and J lost 1 base; unmatched junction nucleotides: 11. CDR1 is SGDLS, CDR2 YYNGEE, per germline. The CDR3 here is CASSAGPGGLAGQETQYF. The CDR3 nucleotides are TGTGCCAGCAGCGCAGGACCGGGAGGACTAGCGGGCCAAGAGACCCAGTACTTC.

This clone was recorded a few times. The chain uses TRBV5-4 and TRBJ1-1, with 11 bases that match TRBD1. The CDR3 has 13 residues. Germline V gene lookup returns CDR1 SGHNT and CDR2 YYREEE (reference sequence). V lost 3 bases to trimming and J lost 7 bases; unmatched junction nucleotides: 2. The CDR3 is CASSWDRGIEAFF. The DNA for the CDR3 is TGTGCCAGCAGCTGGGACAGGGGGATTGAAGCTTTCTTT.

The V and J genes are TRBV7-9 and TRBJ2-3; a weak D match, TRBD2 (6 bases). The CDR3 totals 14 residues. Trimming left V 5 bases short and J 1 base short, with 10 bases between. Germline CDR1 reads SEHNR; CDR2 reads FQNEAQ (reference sequence). Here the CDR3 reads CASSTRLGTDTQYF. The CDR3 DNA sequence: TGTGCCAGCAGCACCCGACTAGGCACAGATACGCAGTATTTT.